What follows are 10 T cell receptor beta chains derived from one specimen sequenced in a study of tumor-infiltrating lymphocytes in glioblastoma multiforme. Multiple V-beta primers and a C-beta primer amplified TCRB from RNA. TCRdb re-called the multiplex PCR reads through MiXCR, storing one row per CDR3 protein. The sample yields almost 20,000 distinct CDR3 sequences, 55% to 70% seen once. Sample: peripheral blood. Receptors originate from a male donor with glioblastoma.

In this sample, this clonotype turned up a few times. The V and J genes are TRBV21-1 and TRBJ1-1. TRBV21-1 is an annotated pseudogene. The CDR3 sequence is 14 residues long. DNA of the CDR3: TGTGCCAGCAGCTCAAAGGGGGAGGAGACTGAAGCTTTCTTT. It is translated as CASSSKGEETEAFF.

About this clonotype: An end of the junction does not agree with germline; a read error may underlie this. This chain uses TRBV11-2 with TRBJ2-1; the match to TRBD2 covers 13 bases. The CDR3 runs 20 residues. CDR1 is SGHAT, CDR2 FQNNGV, per germline. The CDR3 sequence: CPSSLEPGLAGTRILNEQFF. As DNA, the CDR3 is TGCCCCAGCAGCTTAGAGCCGGGACTAGCGGGAACCCGAATACTCAATGAGCAGTTCTTC.

The chain couples TRBV11-2 to TRBJ2-5, with D unclear. The V end was cut by 3 bases, the J end by 2 bases, with 4 bases between. The CDR3 totals 12 residues. Germline CDR1 reads SGHAT; CDR2 reads FQNNGV. The CDR3 is CASSFQQETQYF. The CDR3 DNA follows: TGTGCCAGCAGCTTTCAACAAGAGACCCAGTACTTC. The full variable domain, with the rest looked up from reference TRBV11-2 and TRBJ2-5, is EAGVAQSPRYKIIEKRQSVAFWCNPISGHATLYWYQQILGQGPKLLIQFQNNGVVDDSQLPKDRFSAERLKGVDSTLKIQPAKLEDSAVYLCASSFQQETQYFGPGTRLLVL.

The V call is TRBV5-4, the J call TRBJ2-1, with 8 positions matching TRBD2. The CDR3 spans 16 residues. Germline loops: CDR1 SGHNT, CDR2 YYREEE (reference sequence). V gave up 2 bases and J gave up 4 bases; unmatched junction bases: 8. The CDR3 reads CASSFGSGTIYNEQFF. The CDR3, as DNA: TGTGCCAGCAGCTTTGGTAGCGGGACCATTTACAATGAGCAGTTCTTC.

This clonotype was counted at least ten times. The rearrangement uses TRBV10-3 and TRBJ2-3, with TRBD2 matching 15 bases. CDR1 ENHRY and CDR2 SYGVKD come from the germline V gene. This CDR3 has 16 residues. Trimming removed 7 bases from V and 3 bases from J; junction bases left unmatched: 5. The DNA of the CDR3 is TGTGCCATCAATTCCGGGACTAGCGGGAGGACAGATACGCAGTATTTT. This codes for CAINSGTSGRTDTQYF.

This clonotype was seen a few times. This may arise from a read error, as a much more abundant clone is one base away. The genes are TRBV5-6 and TRBJ2-6; D may correspond to TRBD1 or TRBD2 (5 bases each). The germline V gene encodes CDR1 SGHDT and CDR2 YYEEEE. The CDR3 extends over 15 amino acids. The CDR3 DNA reads TGTGCCAGCAGCTTGGTGGACTCTGGGGCCAACGTCCCGACTTTC. This gives the protein CASSLVDSGANVPTF.

V and J are TRBV6-1 and TRBJ2-7; D possibly corresponds to TRBD2 (7 bases). V shed 4 bases and J shed 3 bases, with 16 bases lying between them. CDR1 and CDR2 (germline): MNHNS, SASEGT. The CDR3 sequence is 15 residues long. CDR3 in amino acids: CASSGSAGAYYEQYF. CDR3 coding DNA: TGTGCCAGCAGTGGTAGTGCGGGGGCATACTACGAGCAGTACTTC.

Details on this clonotype: One junction end does not reproduce the germline sequence, and a read error may be involved. The chain couples TRBV11-1 to TRBJ2-1; TRBD1 aligns across 7 bases. The CDR3 loop spans 13 amino acids. In germline, CDR1 is SGHAT, CDR2 FQDESV (reference sequence). The DNA of the CDR3 is TGTGTCAGTAGCTTAGGGGGCTACAATGAGCGGTTCTTC. It codes for CVSSLGGYNERFF.

Of note for this clonotype: Mismatch with germline at one junction end may stem from a read error. The rearrangement uses TRBV12-3 or TRBV12-4 and TRBJ1-3, with D uncertain. The CDR3 sequence is 13 residues long. CDR3 sequence reads: CATPLGSGNTIYF. CDR3 DNA sequence: TGTGCCACCCCGCTTGGCTCTGGAAACACTATATATTTT.

The V call is TRBV6-1, the J call TRBJ2-3, with 7 bases matching TRBD2. V lost 3 bases, J lost 0 bases, and 3 bases stayed unmatched. The germline CDR1 and CDR2 sequences are MNHNS and SASEGT. The CDR3 is made up of 15 amino acids. CDR3 amino acids: CASSESSGSTDTQYF. In DNA form, the CDR3 reads TGTGCCAGCAGTGAGTCTAGCGGAAGCACAGATACGCAGTATTTT.